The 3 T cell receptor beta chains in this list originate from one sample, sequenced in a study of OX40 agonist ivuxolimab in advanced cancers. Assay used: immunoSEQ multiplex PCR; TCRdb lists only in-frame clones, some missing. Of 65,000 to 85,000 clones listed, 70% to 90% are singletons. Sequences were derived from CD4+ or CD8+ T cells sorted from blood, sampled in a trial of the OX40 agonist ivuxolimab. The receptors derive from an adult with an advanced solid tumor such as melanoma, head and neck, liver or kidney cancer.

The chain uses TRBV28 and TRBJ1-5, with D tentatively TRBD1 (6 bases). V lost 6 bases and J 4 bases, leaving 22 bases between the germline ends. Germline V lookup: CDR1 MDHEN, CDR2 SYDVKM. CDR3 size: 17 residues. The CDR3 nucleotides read TGTGCCAGCAGGTCCCGGGACAAGGGGCTGTGGAATCAGCCCCAGCATTTT. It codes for CASRSRDKGLWNQPQHF. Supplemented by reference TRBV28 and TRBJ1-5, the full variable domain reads DVKVTQSSRYLVKRTGEKVFLECVQDMDHENMFWYRQDPGLGLRLIYFSYDVKMKEKGDIPEGYSVSREKKERFSLILESASTNQTSMYLCASRSRDKGLWNQPQHFGDGTRLSIL.

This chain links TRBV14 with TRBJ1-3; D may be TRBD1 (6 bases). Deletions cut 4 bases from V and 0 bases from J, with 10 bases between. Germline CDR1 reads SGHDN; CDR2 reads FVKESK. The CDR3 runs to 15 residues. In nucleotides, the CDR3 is TGTGCCAGCAGCCTCAGGGGAGGCTCTGGAAACACCATATATTTT. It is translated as CASSLRGGSGNTIYF.

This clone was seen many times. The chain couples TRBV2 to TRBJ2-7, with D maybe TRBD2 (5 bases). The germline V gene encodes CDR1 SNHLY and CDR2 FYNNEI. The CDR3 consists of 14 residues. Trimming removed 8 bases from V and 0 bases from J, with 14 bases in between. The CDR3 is CASSNEGSSYEQYF. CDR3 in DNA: TGTGCCAGCTCAAATGAAGGGAGCTCCTACGAGCAGTACTTC.